Below are 8 T cell receptor beta chains sequenced from a single sample in a study of shared clonotypes between healthy human individuals. Assay used: immunoSEQ multiplex PCR; TCRdb lists only in-frame clones, some missing. Of millions of clones in the sample, 85% to 95% were seen once. Sequences were obtained from naive CD4+ T cells sorted from blood. Regarding subset: CD45RA+ positively selected. The receptor source for this set is a man younger than 35 in good health.

This chain connects TRBV6-6 to TRBJ2-2; D call uncertain. The V and J ends lost 2 bases and 4 bases respectively, with 8 bases between them. CDR3 length: 14 amino acids. The germline V gene encodes CDR1 MNHNY and CDR2 SVGAGI (reference sequence). In nucleotides, the CDR3 is TGTGCCAGCAGTTACGGACGAGGCACCGGGGAGCTGTTTTTT. Encoded protein: CASSYGRGTGELFF.

The chain has TRBV1 and TRBJ1-5; the table assigns TRBD1, which was not confirmed against the DNA. TRBV1 is described as a pseudogene. The CDR3 is 18 amino acids. The DNA of the CDR3 is TGCACCAGCAGCCAACTAGACAGGGATGATTATAGCAATCAGCCCCAGCATTTT. Translating it yields CTSSQLDRDDYSNQPQHF.

The chain carries TRBV29-1 and TRBJ2-3; 7 bases are shared with TRBD1. Germline V gene data show CDR1 as SQVTM and CDR2 as ANQGSEA. The CDR3 is 13 residues long. Trimming cost V 4 bases and J 2 bases; bases outside gene matches: 3. The CDR3 loop is CSVGQGDTDTQYF. The CDR3 DNA follows: TGCAGCGTTGGACAGGGCGACACAGATACGCAGTATTTT.

The chain employs TRBV5-1 and TRBJ2-5; D is undetermined. This CDR3 spans 14 amino acids. CDR1 SGHRS and CDR2 YFSETQ come from the germline V gene. V lost 4 bases, J lost 4 bases, and 14 bases lay in between. CDR3 sequence reads: CASSLLGVGETQYF. CDR3 sequence (DNA): TGCGCCAGCAGCCTGTTAGGTGTCGGAGAGACCCAGTACTTC. Complete variable domain (other parts from reference TRBV5-1 and TRBJ2-5): KAGVTQTPRYLIKTRGQQVTLSCSPISGHRSVSWYQQTPGQGLQFLFEYFSETQRNKGNFPGRFSGRQFSNSRSEMNVSTLELGDSALYLCASSLLGVGETQYFGPGTRLLVL.

Comment on this clone: Other DNA sequences in this specimen translate into the identical CDR3. V and J are TRBV18 and TRBJ2-5; D possibly corresponds to TRBD2 (5 bases). Germline V CDR1 and CDR2: KGHSH, LQKENI. The CDR3 loop spans 13 amino acids. Trimming cost V 6 bases and J 1 base, with 9 bases left between them. Written as DNA, the CDR3 is TGTGCCAGCTCGCCGGGAACCCAAGAGACCCAGTACTTC. The encoded protein is CASSPGTQETQYF.

DNA for the CDR3: TGTGCCATCAGTGTCAGAGGACTAAATGAGCAGTTCTTC. Its translation is CAISVRGLNEQFF. This sequence joins TRBV10-3 and TRBJ2-1; TRBD2 might be the D (6 bases). V lost 4 bases, J lost 7 bases, and 11 bases lay in between. This CDR3 region has 13 residues. Per the germline V gene, CDR1 is ENHRY and CDR2 is SYGVKD.

The chain combines TRBV21-1 with TRBJ2-7; the table's D call TRBD1 went unverified against the DNA. TRBV21-1 is a pseudogene locus. There are 15 residues in the CDR3. The CDR3: CASSLRPGTGPEQYF. CDR3 sequence (DNA): TGTGCCAGCAGCCTTAGACCCGGGACAGGACCCGAGCAGTACTTC.

The V call is TRBV6-6, the J call TRBJ1-4; 7 bases align to TRBD1. The CDR3 runs to 14 residues. Trimming at V came to 5 bases and at J to 8 bases, leaving 8 bases not matched to a gene. Germline V gives CDR1 MNHNY, CDR2 SVGAGI (reference sequence). The CDR3 region is CASSLQGVLEKLFF. The CDR3 coding sequence is TGTGCCAGCAGTCTCCAGGGGGTGTTAGAAAAACTGTTTTTT.